These 28 T cell receptor beta chains originate from one sample sequenced in a study of blood T cells in healthy people across ages. The use of a sample-barcoded 5' primer and a J-beta primer mix characterized a second PCR of roughly 7 to 12 cycles. TCRdb fed the 5' RACE reads into MiXCR, producing one record per CDR3 protein. Here the sample spans 630,000 or so distinct CDR3 sequences, less than 40% being singletons. Material for sequencing was blood. The receptors stem from a woman aged 80 or older in good health.

A few counts support this clonotype. The chain couples TRBV4-3 to TRBJ1-6, with D possibly matching TRBD1 (5 bases). CDR3 length: 16 amino acids. V lost 1 base to trimming and J lost 7 bases, with 14 bases between them. Looked up from germline, CDR1 is LGHNA and CDR2 is YSLEER. The CDR3 bases are TGCGCCAGCAGCCAAGGGACCGGGACCCCCAATTCACCCCTCCACTTT. It is translated as CASSQGTGTPNSPLHF.

The chain couples TRBV3-1 to TRBJ2-3, with 12 positions matching TRBD2. The V gene's germline CDR1 is LGHDT and CDR2 YNNKEL (reference sequence). The length of the CDR3 is 19 residues. The V segment lost 4 bases and the J segment 4 bases; nucleotides outside the gene matches: 15. Here the CDR3 reads CASSLNLAGGPRGPDTQYF. Written as DNA, the CDR3 is TGTGCCAGCAGCCTCAACCTAGCGGGGGGGCCACGGGGCCCAGATACGCAGTATTTT.

Many counts were recorded for this clonotype. J is TRBJ2-1 and V is TRBV13; 10 bases line up with TRBD2. V shed 5 bases, J shed 8 bases, and the junction held 9 bases outside the gene matches. Germline CDR1 and CDR2: PRHDT and FYEKMQ (reference sequence). This CDR3 region has 15 residues. The CDR3 reads CASSPGIAGGDEQFF. The CDR3, as DNA: TGTGCCAGCAGCCCTGGAATAGCGGGGGGTGATGAGCAGTTCTTC.

V is TRBV20-1 and J is TRBJ2-1; D is uncertain. The germline gives CDR1 DFQATT, CDR2 SNEGSKA (reference sequence). This CDR3 is built from 18 residues. V was trimmed by 0 bases and J by 7 bases, leaving 25 bases between them. The CDR3 sequence: CSARDQERMDGWRNEQFF. The CDR3 nucleotides read TGCAGTGCTAGAGATCAAGAAAGGATGGATGGGTGGCGGAATGAGCAGTTCTTC.

This clonotype showed up many times. The chain combines TRBV4-3 with TRBJ1-6; 7 bases fit TRBD1. The germline V gene has CDR1 LGHNA and CDR2 YSLEER. V lost 2 bases, J lost 9 bases, and 1 base stayed unmatched. This CDR3 region has 13 residues. The chain's CDR3 is CASSQQGGSPLHF. CDR3 in DNA: TGCGCCAGCAGCCAACAGGGGGGTTCACCCCTCCACTTT.

In its sample, this clonotype was seen many times. The chain carries TRBV29-1 and TRBJ1-5, with a tentative D call TRBD1 (5 bases). The CDR3 loop spans 13 amino acids. Trimming stripped 7 bases from V and 4 bases from J, with 14 bases between. Germline assignment: CDR1 SQVTM and CDR2 ANQGSEA. CDR3 bases: TGCAGCGCCGGGGGGGGTAATAATCAGCCCCAGCATTTT. Its protein is CSAGGGNNQPQHF.

With regard to this clonotype: One end of the junction fails to match germline, which may point to a read error. This sequence joins TRBV6-9 and TRBJ2-4, with 11 bases matching TRBD1. The DNA end is a closer match to TRBJ2-7, so the J assignment may be wrong. This CDR3 region has 16 residues. From germline, CDR1 is MNHGY and CDR2 SVAAGI. The DNA of the CDR3 is TGTGCCAGCAGTGATTCCGCCGGGACAGGGGGCTACGAGCAGTACTTC. Amino acids: CASSDSAGTGGYEQYF.

This chain connects TRBV7-2 to TRBJ2-6, with 9 nucleotides matching TRBD2. Germline CDR1 is SGHTA and CDR2 is FQGNSA. With 5 bases clipped from V and 0 bases from J, the junction kept 8 bases outside the gene matches. CDR3 length: 18 residues. The CDR3 loop reads CASSLRTAGGSGANVLTF. The CDR3 nucleotides are TGTGCCAGCAGCCTGAGGACAGCGGGAGGCTCTGGGGCCAACGTCCTGACTTTC.

This clonotype occurred many times. V and J are TRBV7-3 and TRBJ2-7; 9 bases align to TRBD1. Unmatched junction bases numbered 6, after V lost 0 bases and J lost 3 bases. The CDR3 has 16 residues. The germline V gene has CDR1 SGHTA and CDR2 FQGTGA. The CDR3 is CASSLTGGTGIYEQYF. The CDR3 DNA is TGTGCCAGCAGCTTAACGGGGGGGACAGGGATCTACGAGCAGTACTTC.

This clonotype was observed at least ten times. This chain links TRBV27 with TRBJ2-1, with 8 bases matching TRBD2. The CDR3 consists of 16 residues. Germline assignment: CDR1 MNHEY and CDR2 SMNVEV (reference sequence). The junction had 3 bases not matched to a gene; V was cut back by 2 bases and J by 0 bases. CDR3 DNA sequence: TGTGCCAGCAGTTTAGGGCTAGCGGGCTCCTACAATGAGCAGTTCTTC. It yields the protein CASSLGLAGSYNEQFF.

This clonotype has a count of ten or more. This chain connects TRBV6-5 to TRBJ2-1; 9 bases map to TRBD1. Trimming cost V 10 bases and J 7 bases; bases outside gene matches: 5. CDR1 is MNHEY and CDR2 is SVGAGI in the germline V gene. CDR3 length: 12 amino acids. The CDR3 DNA reads TGTGCCACCCACAGGGGGCTGAATGAGCAGTTCTTC. Protein product: CATHRGLNEQFF.

This clonotype appeared many times. V gene TRBV12-3 or TRBV12-4 combines with J gene TRBJ2-5; D not certain. V dropped 5 bases and J dropped 7 bases, with 17 bases sitting between them. The CDR3 loop spans 14 amino acids. The CDR3 loop reads CASSHQRRNGTQYF. CDR3 coding DNA: TGTGCCAGCAGTCACCAGAGGCGCAACGGGACCCAGTACTTC.

The chain combines TRBV6-5 with TRBJ2-3; D is unresolved. This CDR3 region has 13 residues. Between the trimmed V and J ends, which lost 6 bases and 1 base, there was a span of 8 bases. CDR1 and CDR2 from the germline V gene are MNHEY and SVGAGI. CDR3 nucleotide sequence: TGTGCCAGCAGGGATCCCGGCACAGATACGCAGTATTTT. Protein product: CASRDPGTDTQYF.

This clonotype was seen a few times. The chain employs TRBV7-9 and TRBJ1-6; D may be TRBD1 (5 bases). The germline V gene encodes CDR1 SEHNR and CDR2 FQNEAQ (reference sequence). Trimming removed 2 bases at V and 6 bases at J, with 14 bases between. This CDR3 is built from 16 residues. The CDR3 is CASSLYGGQVNSPLHF. Here the CDR3 DNA reads TGTGCCAGCAGCTTATATGGGGGTCAGGTTAATTCACCCCTCCACTTT.

The J gene is TRBJ2-1, the V gene TRBV27; TRBD2 aligns across 9 bases. CDR3 length: 15 amino acids. The germline CDR1 and CDR2 sequences are MNHEY and SMNVEV (reference sequence). V dropped 6 bases and J dropped 2; count of bases not matched to a gene: 5. The CDR3 nucleotides are TGTGCCAGCAGCAATAGCGGGGGTCCCTACAATGAGCAGTTCTTC. Translating it yields CASSNSGGPYNEQFF.

The chain links TRBV9 to TRBJ2-7; perhaps D is TRBD1 or TRBD2 (5 bases each). The assigned J gene may be wrong: the sequence end matches TRBJ2-5 better. CDR3 length: 15 residues. Germline assignment: CDR1 SGDLS and CDR2 YYNGEE. The CDR3 bases are TGTGCCAGCAGCGTAGGGGACCAGAGGCGGGAGACCCAGTACTTC. Amino acids: CASSVGDQRRETQYF.

In this sample, this clonotype turned up many times. This chain links TRBV25-1 with TRBJ2-7, with 8 bases that match TRBD2. Losses at the gene ends were 9 bases for V and 7 bases for J; bases not matched to a gene: 8. From germline, CDR1 is MGHDK and CDR2 SYGVNS. CDR3 length equals 12 residues. CDR3 sequence (DNA): TGTGCCAGTGATCGGGGGGGTTGGGAGCAGTACTTC. Its translation: CASDRGGWEQYF.

This clonotype was seen more than once but under ten times. A much bigger clone sits one base away, suggesting this may be a read error. V gene TRBV5-4 combines with J gene TRBJ2-5; the match to TRBD2 covers 11 bases. V trimming: 4 bases; J trimming: 3 bases; junction bases outside the gene matches: 2. The germline gives CDR1 SGHNT, CDR2 YYREEE (reference sequence). The CDR3 runs 14 residues. The CDR3 loop reads CASSLLAGEETQYF. CDR3 nucleotide sequence: TGTGCCAGCAGCCTACTAGCGGGGGAAGAGACCCAGTACTTC.

This clonotype was recorded at least ten times. The V call is TRBV6-5, the J call TRBJ2-7; perhaps TRBD2 as D (5 bases). This CDR3 is 12 amino acids long. Germline V gene sequence: CDR1 MNHEY, CDR2 SVGAGI. CDR3 region: CATMRDPYEQYF. The CDR3 DNA follows: TGTGCTACAATGAGGGATCCCTACGAGCAGTACTTC.

This clonotype was detected many times. The J gene is TRBJ1-2, the V gene TRBV7-2; no clear D. V was pared by 1 base and J by 8 bases, with 8 bases between. CDR1 and CDR2 (germline): SGHTA, FQGNSA. This CDR3 region has 12 residues. CDR3 in amino acids: CASSLEATGYTF. CDR3 DNA: TGTGCCAGCAGCTTAGAAGCCACCGGCTACACCTTC.

This clonotype was seen ten or more times. The V and J genes are TRBV5-1 and TRBJ2-7; tentative D call: TRBD1 (5 bases). Germline V CDR1 and CDR2: SGHRS, YFSETQ. Trimming cost V 4 bases and J 7 bases, with 15 bases left between them. This CDR3 is built from 13 residues. The CDR3 loop reads CASSVTGVGEQYF. The CDR3 nucleotides are TGCGCCAGCAGCGTTACAGGAGTAGGGGAGCAGTACTTC.

This chain connects TRBV6-6 to TRBJ1-3; 7 nucleotides line up with TRBD1. The CDR3 length is 15 residues. The germline CDR1 and CDR2 sequences are MNHNY and SVGAGI (reference sequence). J lost 7 bases, V lost 0 bases, and 6 bases had no gene match. The CDR3 reads CASSYSAEGANTIYF. The CDR3 coding sequence is TGTGCCAGCAGTTACTCGGCCGAGGGGGCGAACACCATATATTTT.

This clonotype was seen repeatedly, ten times or more. The V call is TRBV6-1, the J call TRBJ2-5; either TRBD1 or TRBD2 may fit D (6 bases each). Looked up from germline, CDR1 is MNHNS and CDR2 is SASEGT. Trimming took off 3 bases at V and 4 bases at J, with 15 bases between the two ends. There are 15 residues in the CDR3. The CDR3 here is CASSELTGGGETQYF. Written as DNA, the CDR3 is TGTGCCAGCAGTGAGCTGACAGGAGGGGGAGAGACCCAGTACTTC.

This clonotype was detected only a few times. The chain couples TRBV6-2 or TRBV6-3 to TRBJ1-1; 7 bases match TRBD1. The ends lost 2 bases at V and 6 bases at J; junction bases unmatched: 3. The CDR3 extends over 13 amino acids. CDR1 MNHEY and CDR2 SVGEGT come from the germline V gene. CDR3 coding DNA: TGTGCCAGCAGTTACGGGGGACAGCCTGAAGCTTTCTTT. Amino acids: CASSYGGQPEAFF.

This rearrangement joins TRBV9 to TRBJ2-1; the D gene is possibly TRBD2 (6 bases). CDR1 and CDR2 from the germline V gene are SGDLS and YYNGEE. The CDR3 is 17 residues long. The V end was cut by 0 bases, the J end by 9 bases, with 22 bases between. CDR3 DNA: TGTGCCAGCAGCGTAGGTGGGAGACTAGTGGGGGTCGGTGAGCAGTTCTTC. The encoded protein is CASSVGGRLVGVGEQFF.

This clonotype has at least ten counts. The chain joins TRBV3-1 to TRBJ2-7; 7 nucleotides line up with TRBD2. Per the germline V gene, CDR1 is LGHDT and CDR2 is YNNKEL (reference sequence). V was pared by 4 bases and J by 7 bases, with 10 bases of the junction left unmatched. CDR3 length: 14 amino acids. CDR3 sequence reads: CASSPLARSGEQYF. The CDR3 DNA reads as TGTGCCAGCAGCCCACTAGCGCGTTCTGGGGAGCAGTACTTC.

The chain carries TRBV13 and TRBJ2-7; 7 bases align to TRBD2. The CDR3 has 12 residues. J was trimmed by 7 bases and V by 0 bases; bases with no gene match: 0. In germline, CDR1 is PRHDT, CDR2 FYEKMQ (reference sequence). CDR3 sequence reads: CASSLGLAEQYF. Written as DNA, the CDR3 is TGTGCCAGCAGCTTAGGACTAGCGGAGCAGTACTTC.

In its sample, this clonotype was seen a few times. CDR3 region: CASSQVLAGAGGDTQYF. Here the CDR3 DNA reads TGTGCCAGCAGCCAAGTTCTAGCGGGGGCTGGGGGAGATACGCAGTATTTT. V and J are TRBV3-1 and TRBJ2-3; 10 positions match TRBD2. V lost 1 base to trimming and J lost 5 bases; unmatched junction nucleotides: 9. Looked up from germline, CDR1 is LGHDT and CDR2 is YNNKEL (reference sequence). This CDR3 is built from 17 residues.